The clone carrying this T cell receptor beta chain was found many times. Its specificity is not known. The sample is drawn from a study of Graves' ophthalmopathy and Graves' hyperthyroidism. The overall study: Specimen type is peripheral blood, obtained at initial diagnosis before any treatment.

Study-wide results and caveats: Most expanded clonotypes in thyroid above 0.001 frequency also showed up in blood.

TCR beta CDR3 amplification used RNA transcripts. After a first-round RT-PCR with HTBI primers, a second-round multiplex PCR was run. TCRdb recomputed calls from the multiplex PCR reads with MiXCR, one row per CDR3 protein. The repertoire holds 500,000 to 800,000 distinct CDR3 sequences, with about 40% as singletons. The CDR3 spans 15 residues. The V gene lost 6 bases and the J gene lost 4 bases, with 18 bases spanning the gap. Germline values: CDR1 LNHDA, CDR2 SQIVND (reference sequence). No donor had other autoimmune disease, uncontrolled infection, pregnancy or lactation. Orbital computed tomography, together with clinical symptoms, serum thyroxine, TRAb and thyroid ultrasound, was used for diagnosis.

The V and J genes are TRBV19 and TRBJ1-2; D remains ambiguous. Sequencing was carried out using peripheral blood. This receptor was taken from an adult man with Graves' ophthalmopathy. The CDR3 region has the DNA TGTGCCAGTAGCCGAATGGTGGGCGCTGGCTATGGCTACACCTTC. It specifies CASSRMVGAGYGYTF. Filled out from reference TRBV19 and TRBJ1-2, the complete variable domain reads DGGITQSPKYLFRKEGQNVTLSCEQNLNHDAMYWYRQDPGQGLRLIYYSQIVNDFQKGDIAEGYSVSREKKESFPLTVTSAQKNPTAFYLCASSRMVGAGYGYTFGSGTRLTVV.